These 25 T cell receptor beta chains were sequenced from one sample in a study of T cell responses to AZD1222 COVID-19 vaccine. The table came from immunoSEQ multiplex PCR; TCRdb's copy has only in-frame clones and leaves some out. This table has more than 110,000 clones, roughly 90% appearing once. The sequences come from peripheral blood, collected on day 0 of AZD1222 vaccination. The receptors shown here come from an adult in good health.

The chain couples TRBV27 to TRBJ1-2; 10 nucleotides match TRBD1. Germline V gives CDR1 MNHEY, CDR2 SMNVEV (reference sequence). With V trimmed by 5 bases and J by 3 bases, 12 bases remained unmatched. The CDR3 sequence is 17 residues long. The CDR3 DNA reads as TGTGCCAGCAGTCTCCTCTCCGGGACAGGGGCCCACTATGGCTACACCTTC. This translates into CASSLLSGTGAHYGYTF.

The genes are TRBV27 and TRBJ2-7; possibly TRBD1 or TRBD2 for D (5 bases each). The germline V gene has CDR1 MNHEY and CDR2 SMNVEV (reference sequence). Trimming pared 4 bases from V and 3 bases from J, leaving 16 bases between. The CDR3 contains 15 residues. The DNA for the CDR3 is TGTGCCAGCAGTTCTACCCCGGGACCAGTCTACGAGCAGTACTTC. Its translation: CASSSTPGPVYEQYF.

CDR3 DNA: TGTGCCAGCAGCGGGGACATATATGGACCGATCACCGGGGAGCTGTTTTTT. Its translation is CASSGDIYGPITGELFF. This chain links TRBV9 with TRBJ2-2; a possible D gene is TRBD1 (6 bases). V was clipped by 3 bases and J by 4 bases, with 19 bases between them. Germline CDR1 is SGDLS and CDR2 is YYNGEE. The CDR3 spans 17 residues.

This chain uses TRBV6-6 with TRBJ2-7, with D unresolved. The CDR3 loop spans 14 amino acids. Germline CDR1 reads MNHNY; CDR2 reads SVGAGI (reference sequence). Trimming took 2 bases from V and 3 from J, leaving 11 bases between them. The CDR3 bases are TGTGCCAGCAGTTACCTTGCCTTGGGCTACGAGCAGTACTTC. This sequence encodes CASSYLALGYEQYF.

This clone came up once. This chain links TRBV10-2 with TRBJ2-1; 9 bases align to TRBD2. Germline V gene sequence: CDR1 WSHSY, CDR2 SAAADI. V shed 8 bases, J shed 2 bases, and the junction held 4 bases outside the gene matches. The CDR3 sequence is 14 residues long. CDR3 nucleotide sequence: TGCGCCAGCGGGGCGGGAGGGGCCTACAATGAGCAGTTCTTC. Translation: CASGAGGAYNEQFF.

The chain has TRBV30 and TRBJ2-2; 10 nucleotides align to TRBD2. This CDR3 spans 16 amino acids. With V trimmed by 7 bases and J by 6 bases, 14 bases remained unmatched. Germline V gene sequence: CDR1 GTSNPN, CDR2 SVGIG (reference sequence). The CDR3 loop is CASSGLALVGAGELFF. Written as DNA, the CDR3 is TGTGCCTCCTCGGGACTAGCGCTTGTCGGTGCCGGGGAGCTGTTTTTT.

J is TRBJ2-3 and V is TRBV3-1 (or the pseudogene TRBV3-2), with 10 bases that match TRBD1. CDR3 length: 18 amino acids. J was trimmed by 4 bases and V by 3 bases; bases with no gene match: 13. CDR1 LGHDT and CDR2 YNNKEL come from the germline V gene (reference sequence). This CDR3 is CASSHRETGQGSSDTQYF. The DNA of the CDR3 is TGTGCCAGCAGCCATAGAGAAACGGGACAGGGGAGTTCAGATACGCAGTATTTT.

This chain connects TRBV5-1 to TRBJ2-1; D is unclear. The CDR3 has 13 residues. Germline V gene data show CDR1 as SGHRS and CDR2 as YFSETQ. Trimming took off 1 base at V and 7 bases at J, with 9 bases between the two ends. CDR3 nucleotides: TGCGCCAGCAGCTTGTTGGCCATGAATGAGCAGTTCTTC. It specifies CASSLLAMNEQFF.

The rearrangement joins TRBV13 to TRBJ1-1; D call uncertain. The V and J ends lost 5 bases and 4 bases respectively, with 5 bases between them. The CDR3 spans 11 residues. CDR1 and CDR2 (germline): PRHDT, FYEKMQ (reference sequence). This CDR3 is CASSALTEAFF. In nucleotides, the CDR3 is TGTGCCAGCAGCGCCCTCACTGAAGCTTTCTTT.

The chain carries TRBV19 and TRBJ1-5; tentative D call: TRBD1 (5 bases). The CDR3 contains 12 residues. Trimming shortened V by 7 bases and J by 6 bases, and 10 bases separated the two germline ends. Germline V CDR1 and CDR2: LNHDA, SQIVND (reference sequence). The CDR3 DNA reads as TGTGCCAGTAAGGAAGGGACTCAGCCCCAGCATTTT. Protein: CASKEGTQPQHF.

This chain links TRBV7-9 with TRBJ1-2, with D possibly matching TRBD1 (5 bases). The germline V and J ends were trimmed by 1 base and 4 bases, with 10 bases remaining between them. This CDR3 contains 14 residues. Germline lookup yields CDR1 SEHNR and CDR2 FQNEAQ (reference sequence). CDR3 sequence reads: CASSLGGTFYGYTF. CDR3 DNA: TGTGCCAGCAGCTTAGGAGGGACCTTCTATGGCTACACCTTC. The full variable domain, with the rest looked up from reference TRBV7-9 and TRBJ1-2, is DTGVSQNPRHKITKRGQNVTFRCDPISEHNRLYWYRQTLGQGPEFLTYFQNEAQLEKSRLLSDRFSAERPKGSFSTLEIQRTEQGDSAMYLCASSLGGTFYGYTFGSGTRLTVV.

This chain uses TRBV19 with TRBJ1-1, with 9 nucleotides matching TRBD1. The V segment lost 10 bases and the J segment 0 bases; nucleotides outside the gene matches: 21. The V gene's germline CDR1 is LNHDA and CDR2 SQIVND (reference sequence). This CDR3 is built from 19 residues. CDR3 region: CATNGGQGFSKGMNTEAFF. The CDR3 nucleotides are TGTGCCACCAATGGAGGACAGGGGTTCTCAAAGGGCATGAACACTGAAGCTTTCTTT. Variable domain in full (rest from reference TRBV19 and TRBJ1-1): DGGITQSPKYLFRKEGQNVTLSCEQNLNHDAMYWYRQDPGQGLRLIYYSQIVNDFQKGDIAEGYSVSREKKESFPLTVTSAQKNPTAFYLCATNGGQGFSKGMNTEAFFGQGTRLTVV.

The V and J genes are TRBV3-1 (or the pseudogene TRBV3-2) and TRBJ2-7, with D perhaps TRBD2 (5 bases). Trimming removed 0 bases at V and 2 bases at J, with 14 bases between. CDR3 length: 16 residues. Germline loops: CDR1 LGHDT, CDR2 YNNKEL (reference sequence). CDR3 DNA: TGTGCCAGCAGCCAAGATCGGGGAGTCCCCCCCTACGAGCAGTACTTC. This gives the protein CASSQDRGVPPYEQYF.

This rearrangement joins TRBV19 to TRBJ2-3; no clear D. This CDR3 is built from 14 residues. Germline CDR1 is LNHDA and CDR2 is SQIVND (reference sequence). V was shortened by 7 bases and J by 0 bases, with 11 bases between the two germline ends. The CDR3 loop is CASTETPSTDTQYF. The DNA of the CDR3 is TGTGCCAGTACAGAGACACCGAGCACAGATACGCAGTATTTT.

The chain links TRBV6-5 to TRBJ1-1; possible D gene TRBD1, 5 bases. V gave up 4 bases and J gave up 5 bases, with 11 bases separating them. Per germline, CDR1 MNHEY and CDR2 SVGAGI. This CDR3 comprises 13 residues. The CDR3 loop is CASSLTGRTEAFF. CDR3 coding DNA: TGTGCCAGCAGTTTGACGGGGCGGACTGAAGCTTTCTTT.

This chain connects TRBV4-1 to TRBJ2-7; 9 bases are a match to TRBD1. The CDR3 sequence is 17 residues long. The germline V gene has CDR1 MGHRA and CDR2 YSYEKL. V was clipped by 1 base and J by 2 bases; unmatched bases: 9. The CDR3 here is CASSQGPGQGAPYEQYF. CDR3 sequence (DNA): TGCGCCAGCAGCCAAGGTCCGGGACAGGGAGCTCCCTACGAGCAGTACTTC.

The CDR3 is CASSLSGRLYNEQFF. CDR3 bases: TGCGCCAGCAGCTTGAGCGGGAGACTTTACAATGAGCAGTTCTTC. This sequence joins TRBV5-1 and TRBJ2-1, with TRBD2 matching over 8 bases. Looked up from germline, CDR1 is SGHRS and CDR2 is YFSETQ. The J segment lost 4 bases and the V segment lost 1 base, leaving 4 bases of the junction unmatched. CDR3 length: 15 amino acids.

The chain is built from TRBV3-1 (or the pseudogene TRBV3-2) and TRBJ1-6, with 8 bases aligning to TRBD1. V gave up 3 bases and J gave up 5 bases; unmatched junction bases: 6. The CDR3 length is 16 residues. Germline CDR1 and CDR2: LGHDT and YNNKEL (reference sequence). Written as DNA, the CDR3 is TGTGCCAGCAGCCACCCTGGGACAGGAAATAATTCACCCCTCCACTTT. Protein sequence: CASSHPGTGNNSPLHF.

This clone has a handful of counts. The chain carries TRBV4-2 and TRBJ2-2; a possible D gene is TRBD1 (6 bases). The V gene lost 1 base and the J gene lost 5 bases, with 11 bases spanning the gap. The germline V gene encodes CDR1 LGHNA and CDR2 YNFKEQ. The CDR3 totals 15 residues. The CDR3, as DNA: TGTGCCAGCAGCCAAGTGAACAGGGAAACCGGGGAGCTGTTTTTT. Translated, it gives CASSQVNRETGELFF.

This clone occurred once. V gene TRBV3-1 (or the pseudogene TRBV3-2) combines with J gene TRBJ2-1; a weak D match, TRBD1 (6 bases). The CDR3 extends over 15 amino acids. Between the trimmed V and J ends, which lost 5 bases and 7 bases, there was a span of 18 bases. Germline CDR1 is LGHDT and CDR2 is YNNKEL (reference sequence). The CDR3 nucleotides are TGTGCCAGCAGCGCCGAGGGGGTATTTAGAAATGAGCAGTTCTTC. This sequence encodes CASSAEGVFRNEQFF.

CDR3 DNA sequence: TGTGCCAGCAGTTACTCAAGTTACTCTGGAAACACCATATATTTT. Protein: CASSYSSYSGNTIYF. The genes are TRBV6-2 or TRBV6-3 and TRBJ1-3; D uncertain. This CDR3 is built from 15 residues. Germline CDR1 is MNHEY and CDR2 is SVGEGT. V lost 0 bases and J 0 bases, leaving 6 bases between the germline ends.

The V gene is TRBV28, the J gene TRBJ1-1; no firm D call. CDR3 length: 15 amino acids. Germline V gene sequence: CDR1 MDHEN, CDR2 SYDVKM. V was trimmed by 8 bases and J by 1 base, leaving 17 bases between them. CDR3 amino acids: CASADPGVGNTEAFF. The CDR3 DNA reads TGTGCCAGCGCGGACCCCGGGGTAGGGAACACTGAAGCTTTCTTT.

This chain joins TRBV27 and TRBJ2-5, with D possibly TRBD2 on 6 matching bases. Trimming pared 3 bases from V and 4 bases from J, leaving 9 bases between. In germline, CDR1 is MNHEY, CDR2 SMNVEV (reference sequence). This CDR3 is built from 13 residues. The CDR3 protein is CASSLAGLETQYF. The DNA of the CDR3 is TGTGCCAGCAGTTTGGCGGGGCTAGAGACCCAGTACTTC.

V gene TRBV29-1 combines with J gene TRBJ1-1; D may be TRBD1 (5 bases). The V gene lost 6 bases and the J gene lost 4 bases, with 15 bases spanning the gap. The CDR3 runs to 13 residues. The V gene's germline CDR1 is SQVTM and CDR2 ANQGSEA. The CDR3 DNA is TGCAGCGTGACCAGGGAACTGGGCACTGAAGCTTTCTTT. This encodes CSVTRELGTEAFF.

This clone was seen a single time. This chain uses TRBV29-1 with TRBJ1-1; a weak D match, TRBD1 (6 bases). V was trimmed by 2 bases and J by 2 bases, leaving 15 bases between them. CDR3 length equals 15 residues. Germline lookup yields CDR1 SQVTM and CDR2 ANQGSEA. This CDR3 reads CSVEPLGGLNTEAFF. The CDR3 region has the DNA TGCAGCGTTGAACCTCTGGGGGGCCTAAACACTGAAGCTTTCTTT.